This TCR beta chain was obtained from a study of blood T cell repertoires in COVID-19. The table came from immunoSEQ multiplex PCR; TCRdb's copy has only in-frame clones and leaves some out. The sample lists about 160,000 clones, approximately 88% occurring once. Trimming left V 1 base short and J 3 bases short, with 16 bases between. Per the germline V gene, CDR1 is GTSNPN and CDR2 is SVGIG (reference sequence). The CDR3 length is 15 residues. The chain combines TRBV30 with TRBJ2-7; D perhaps matches TRBD1 (6 bases). The sequenced material came from peripheral blood. The sequence was obtained from a woman at least 80 years old with active or convalescent COVID-19. CDR3 protein: CAWSAPLRGSYEQYF. For the CDR3, the DNA is TGTGCCTGGAGTGCCCCCCTGAGGGGGAGCTACGAGCAGTACTTC.